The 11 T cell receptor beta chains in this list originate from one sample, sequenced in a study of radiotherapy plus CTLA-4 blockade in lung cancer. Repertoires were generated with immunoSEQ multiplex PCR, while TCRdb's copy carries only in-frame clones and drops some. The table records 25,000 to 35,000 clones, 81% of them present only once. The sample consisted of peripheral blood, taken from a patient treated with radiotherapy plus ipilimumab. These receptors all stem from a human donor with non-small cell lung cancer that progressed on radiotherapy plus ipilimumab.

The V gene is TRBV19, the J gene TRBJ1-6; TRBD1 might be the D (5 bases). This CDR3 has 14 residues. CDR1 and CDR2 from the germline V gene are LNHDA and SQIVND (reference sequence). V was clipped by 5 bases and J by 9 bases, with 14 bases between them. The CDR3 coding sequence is TGTGCCAGTAGTCGTCAGGGTACGTCTTCACCCCTCCACTTT. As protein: CASSRQGTSSPLHF. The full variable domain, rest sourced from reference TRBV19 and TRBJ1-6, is DGGITQSPKYLFRKEGQNVTLSCEQNLNHDAMYWYRQDPGQGLRLIYYSQIVNDFQKGDIAEGYSVSREKKESFPLTVTSAQKNPTAFYLCASSRQGTSSPLHFGNGTRLTVT.

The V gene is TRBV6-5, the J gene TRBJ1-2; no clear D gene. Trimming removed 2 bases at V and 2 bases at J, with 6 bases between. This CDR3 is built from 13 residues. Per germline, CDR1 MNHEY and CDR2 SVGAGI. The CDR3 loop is CASSYRSNYGYTF. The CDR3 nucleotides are TGTGCCAGCAGTTACAGGAGCAACTATGGCTACACCTTC.

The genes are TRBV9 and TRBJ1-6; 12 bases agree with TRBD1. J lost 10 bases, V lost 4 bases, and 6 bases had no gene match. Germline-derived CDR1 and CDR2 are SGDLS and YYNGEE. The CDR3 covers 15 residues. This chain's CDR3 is CASSFSGQGASPLHF. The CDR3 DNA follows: TGTGCCAGCAGCTTTTCGGGACAGGGGGCATCACCCCTCCACTTT. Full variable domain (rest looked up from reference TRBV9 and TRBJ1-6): DSGVTQTPKHLITATGQRVTLRCSPRSGDLSVYWYQQSLDQGLQFLIQYYNGEERAKGNILERFSAQQFPDLHSELNLSSLELGDSALYFCASSFSGQGASPLHFGNGTRLTVT.

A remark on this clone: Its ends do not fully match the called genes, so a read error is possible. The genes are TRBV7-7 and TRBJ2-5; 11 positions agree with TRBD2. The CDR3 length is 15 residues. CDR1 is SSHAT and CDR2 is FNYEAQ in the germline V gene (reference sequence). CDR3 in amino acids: CASSLDSGRGETQYF. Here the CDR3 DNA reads TGTGCTAGCAGCTTAGATAGCGGGAGGGGGGAGACCCAGTACTTC.

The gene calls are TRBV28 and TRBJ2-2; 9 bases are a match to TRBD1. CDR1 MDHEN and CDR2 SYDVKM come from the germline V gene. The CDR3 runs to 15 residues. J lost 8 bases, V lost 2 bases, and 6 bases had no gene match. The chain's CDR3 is CASSLTTGGWGELFF. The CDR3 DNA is TGTGCCAGCAGTTTAACAACAGGGGGCTGGGGGGAGCTGTTTTTT.

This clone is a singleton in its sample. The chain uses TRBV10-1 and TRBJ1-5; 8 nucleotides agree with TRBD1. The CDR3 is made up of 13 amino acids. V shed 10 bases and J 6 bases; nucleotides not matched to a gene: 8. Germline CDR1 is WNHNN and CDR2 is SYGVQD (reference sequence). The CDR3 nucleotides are TGCGCCACGGCACAGGGGGTCGGTCAGCCCCAGCATTTT. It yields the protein CATAQGVGQPQHF.

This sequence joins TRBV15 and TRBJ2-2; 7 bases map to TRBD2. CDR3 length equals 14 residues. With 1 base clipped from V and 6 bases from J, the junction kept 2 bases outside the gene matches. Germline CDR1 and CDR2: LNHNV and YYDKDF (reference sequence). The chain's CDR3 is CATSRAGGSGELFF. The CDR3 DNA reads TGTGCCACCAGCAGAGCCGGGGGGTCCGGGGAGCTGTTTTTT.

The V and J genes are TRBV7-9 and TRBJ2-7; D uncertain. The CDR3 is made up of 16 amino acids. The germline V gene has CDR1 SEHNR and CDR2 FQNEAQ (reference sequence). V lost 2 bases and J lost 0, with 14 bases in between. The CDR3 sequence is CASSLSGSVSSYEQYF. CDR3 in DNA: TGTGCCAGCAGCTTATCAGGTTCAGTGAGCTCCTACGAGCAGTACTTC.

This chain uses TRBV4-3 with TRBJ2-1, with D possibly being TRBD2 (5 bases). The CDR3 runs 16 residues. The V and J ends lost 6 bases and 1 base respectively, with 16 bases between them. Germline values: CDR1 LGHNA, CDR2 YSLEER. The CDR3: CASSPRLTVSYNEQFF. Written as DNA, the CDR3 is TGCGCCAGCAGTCCCAGACTAACTGTTTCCTACAATGAGCAGTTCTTC.

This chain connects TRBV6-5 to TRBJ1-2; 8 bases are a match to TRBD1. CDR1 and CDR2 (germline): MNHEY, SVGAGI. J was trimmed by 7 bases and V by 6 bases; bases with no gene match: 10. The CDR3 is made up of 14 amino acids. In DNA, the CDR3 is TGTGCCAGCAGGATAGGACAGGGTGGGGTTGGCTACACCTTC. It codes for CASRIGQGGVGYTF.

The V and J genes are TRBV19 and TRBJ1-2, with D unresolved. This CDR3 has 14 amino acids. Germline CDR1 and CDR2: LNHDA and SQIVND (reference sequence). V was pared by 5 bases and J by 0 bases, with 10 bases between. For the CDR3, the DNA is TGTGCCAGTAGTCCCCGGCAGGCTAACTATGGCTACACCTTC. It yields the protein CASSPRQANYGYTF.